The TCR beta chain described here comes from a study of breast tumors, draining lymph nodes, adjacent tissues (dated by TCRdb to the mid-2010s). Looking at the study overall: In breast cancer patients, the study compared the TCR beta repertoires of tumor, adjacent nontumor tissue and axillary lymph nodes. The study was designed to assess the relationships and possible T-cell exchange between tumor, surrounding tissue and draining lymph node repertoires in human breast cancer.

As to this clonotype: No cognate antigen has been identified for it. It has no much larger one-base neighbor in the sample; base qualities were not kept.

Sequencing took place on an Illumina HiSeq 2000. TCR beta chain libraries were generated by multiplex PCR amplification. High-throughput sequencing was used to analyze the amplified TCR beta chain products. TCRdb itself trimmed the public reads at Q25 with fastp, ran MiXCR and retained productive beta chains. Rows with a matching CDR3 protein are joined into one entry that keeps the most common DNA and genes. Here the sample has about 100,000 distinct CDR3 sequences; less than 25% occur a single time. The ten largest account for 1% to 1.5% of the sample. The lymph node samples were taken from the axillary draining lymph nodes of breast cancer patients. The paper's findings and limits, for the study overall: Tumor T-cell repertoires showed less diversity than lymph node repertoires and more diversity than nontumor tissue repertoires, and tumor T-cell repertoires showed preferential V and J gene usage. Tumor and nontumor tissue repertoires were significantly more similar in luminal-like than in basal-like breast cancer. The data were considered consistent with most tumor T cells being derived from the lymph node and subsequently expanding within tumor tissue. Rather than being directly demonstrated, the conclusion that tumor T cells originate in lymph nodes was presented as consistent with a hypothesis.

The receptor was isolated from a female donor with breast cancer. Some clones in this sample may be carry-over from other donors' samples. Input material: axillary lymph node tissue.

CDR3 sequence: CASSQDFLSTIYF. The DNA is TGCGCCAGCAGCCAAGATTTTCTATCCACCATATATTTT. The chain uses TRBV4-1 and TRBJ1-3; the D gene is not confidently resolved. The CDR3 holds 13 amino acids from the cysteine to the phenylalanine. Solely the CDR3 DNA is kept, with 39 bases framed from the first base. Trimming removed 0 bases from V and 9 bases from J, leaving 9 bases between the germline ends. CDR1 and CDR2 are drawn from the germline V gene: MGHRA, YSYEKL.